Below, 23 T cell receptor beta chains from the same sample are listed, as sequenced in a study of radiation and T cells in renal cell carcinoma. This table comes from immunoSEQ multiplex PCR, and its TCRdb copy is limited to in-frame clones, with some not included. Of around 75,000 clones in the sample, about four fifths were seen once. Time point reported: blood 2 weeks post-SBRT. Treatment reported: 15 Gy SBRT to primary tumor, nephrectomy 4 weeks later. The material sequenced was blood, taken from a patient whose treatment included radiotherapy and nephrectomy. The receptors originated from a man in his fifties or sixties with renal cell carcinoma.

This chain joins TRBV7-6 and TRBJ2-7; TRBD2 matches 12 bases. The CDR3 is 17 amino acids. The germline V gene encodes CDR1 SGHVS and CDR2 FNYEAQ. J gave up 2 bases and V 2 bases, and 7 bases lay outside the gene matches. CDR3 nucleotides: TGTGCCAGCAGCTTATCCGAGACTAGCGGGAGTCCCTACGAGCAGTACTTC. Residues: CASSLSETSGSPYEQYF.

The chain combines TRBV6-1 with TRBJ2-7; D remains ambiguous. V lost 3 bases and J 5 bases, leaving 11 bases between the germline ends. The CDR3 has 13 residues. Germline V gene lookup returns CDR1 MNHNS and CDR2 SASEGT. The CDR3 reads CASSDLSLHEQYF. CDR3 sequence (DNA): TGTGCCAGCAGTGACTTATCCCTTCACGAGCAGTACTTC.

V is TRBV5-1 and J is TRBJ2-7; 7 nucleotides agree with TRBD1. V shed 2 bases and J 6 bases; nucleotides not matched to a gene: 8. This CDR3 has 14 amino acids. The V gene's germline CDR1 is SGHRS and CDR2 YFSETQ. The CDR3, as DNA: TGCGCCAGCAGCTTTTCTGACAGGGTGGGCGAGCAGTACTTC. It codes for CASSFSDRVGEQYF.

V usage is TRBV28 and J usage is TRBJ2-7, with D maybe TRBD1 (6 bases). The CDR3 is made up of 18 amino acids. The germline V and J ends were trimmed by 4 bases and 0 bases, with 22 bases remaining between them. Looked up from germline, CDR1 is MDHEN and CDR2 is SYDVKM. CDR3 amino acids: CASSSLIKGGTPSYEQYF. In DNA, the CDR3 is TGTGCCAGCAGTTCCTTAATAAAAGGGGGTACCCCCTCCTACGAGCAGTACTTC.

The V call is TRBV28, the J call TRBJ2-6, with D possibly called TRBD1 or TRBD2 (5 bases each). From germline, CDR1 is MDHEN and CDR2 SYDVKM. V lost 8 bases and J lost 2, with 19 bases in between. The CDR3 covers 17 residues. CDR3 nucleotides: TGTGCCAGCCGCCAAAGGGGAGCGAGTACTGGGGCCAACGTCCTGACTTTC. Protein product: CASRQRGASTGANVLTF.

This chain uses TRBV5-5 with TRBJ2-7; D is uncertain. The V end was cut by 1 base, the J end by 5 bases, with 10 bases between. CDR1 is SGHKS and CDR2 is YYEKEE in the germline V gene (reference sequence). The CDR3 runs to 13 residues. The CDR3, as DNA: TGTGCCAGCAGCTTGACGTCTGCCCACGAGCAGTACTTC. The encoded protein is CASSLTSAHEQYF. The whole variable domain, remainder taken from reference TRBV5-5 and TRBJ2-7, is DAGVTQSPTHLIKTRGQQVTLRCSPISGHKSVSWYQQVLGQGPQFIFQYYEKEERGRGNFPDRFSARQFPNYSSELNVNALLLGDSALYLCASSLTSAHEQYFGPGTRLTVT.

The V call is TRBV5-6, the J call TRBJ2-5; possibly TRBD1 for D (6 bases). The CDR3 covers 17 residues. Per the germline V gene, CDR1 is SGHDT and CDR2 is YYEEEE. V lost 3 bases, J lost 5 bases, and 23 bases lay in between. The CDR3 DNA sequence: TGTGCCAGCAGCTCAATCAGGGCTCAGGGGATGAGGGAGACCCAGTACTTC. It codes for CASSSIRAQGMRETQYF.

The chain uses TRBV28 and TRBJ1-4; 9 bases line up with TRBD1. V shed 6 bases and J 2 bases; nucleotides not matched to a gene: 4. The CDR3 sequence is 15 residues long. Germline CDR1 and CDR2: MDHEN and SYDVKM. The CDR3 here is CASSLQGATNEKLFF. CDR3 nucleotide sequence: TGTGCCAGCAGCCTACAGGGGGCGACTAATGAAAAACTGTTTTTT.

The chain carries TRBV4-2 and TRBJ2-1; 13 bases are shared with TRBD2. This CDR3 contains 16 residues. V shed 0 bases, J shed 4 bases, and the junction held 0 bases outside the gene matches. CDR1 and CDR2 (germline): LGHNA, YNFKEQ. The DNA of the CDR3 is TGTGCCAGCAGCCAAGAGACTAGCGGGGGGTACAATGAGCAGTTCTTC. Protein: CASSQETSGGYNEQFF.

V gene TRBV6-1 combines with J gene TRBJ1-2; weak D call: TRBD1 (6 bases). The CDR3 covers 16 residues. CDR1 and CDR2 (germline): MNHNS, SASEGT. V lost 2 bases and J lost 2, with 15 bases in between. The CDR3 spells CASSERAARGNYGYTF. The CDR3, as DNA: TGTGCCAGCAGTGAACGGGCAGCCAGGGGAAACTATGGCTACACCTTC.

The CDR3 protein is CASSSYNDRGLNYGYTF. The CDR3 region has the DNA TGTGCCAGCAGTTCTTATAATGACAGGGGCCTCAACTATGGCTACACCTTC. The rearrangement uses TRBV28 and TRBJ1-2; 8 bases line up with TRBD1. Losses at the gene ends were 4 bases for V and 2 bases for J; bases not matched to a gene: 12. CDR3 length: 17 amino acids. From germline, CDR1 is MDHEN and CDR2 SYDVKM.

This clone was observed a few times. This chain connects TRBV5-1 to TRBJ2-2; 7 bases align to TRBD2. V shed 0 bases, J shed 1 base, and the junction held 3 bases outside the gene matches. This CDR3 is 16 amino acids long. Germline CDR1 and CDR2: SGHRS and YFSETQ. CDR3 coding DNA: TGCGCCAGCAGCTTGGAACCTAGCGGGAACACCGGGGAGCTGTTTTTT. Residues: CASSLEPSGNTGELFF. Full variable domain (missing parts from reference TRBV5-1 and TRBJ2-2): KAGVTQTPRYLIKTRGQQVTLSCSPISGHRSVSWYQQTPGQGLQFLFEYFSETQRNKGNFPGRFSGRQFSNSRSEMNVSTLELGDSALYLCASSLEPSGNTGELFFGEGSRLTVL.

V gene TRBV9 combines with J gene TRBJ1-3; a possible D gene is TRBD1 (5 bases). The germline V gene encodes CDR1 SGDLS and CDR2 YYNGEE. V dropped 4 bases and J dropped 0 bases, with 14 bases sitting between them. The CDR3 runs 16 residues. The CDR3 is CASSTHLGGSGNTIYF. CDR3 bases: TGTGCCAGCAGCACTCACCTTGGGGGCTCTGGAAACACCATATATTTT.

V gene TRBV28 combines with J gene TRBJ2-3; D remains unclear. Per germline, CDR1 MDHEN and CDR2 SYDVKM. This CDR3 has 16 amino acids. Trimming shortened V by 6 bases and J by 1 base, and 17 bases separated the two germline ends. The CDR3 spells CASRTGRNRGTDTQYF. The CDR3 DNA follows: TGTGCCAGCAGAACGGGTCGGAATCGGGGCACAGATACGCAGTATTTT.

In this sample, this clone turned up once. This chain connects TRBV4-1 to TRBJ2-7; 8 bases line up with TRBD1. CDR3 size: 14 residues. The germline CDR1 and CDR2 sequences are MGHRA and YSYEKL. J was trimmed by 3 bases and V by 3 bases; bases with no gene match: 4. This CDR3 is CASSQGQDHYEQYF. The DNA of the CDR3 is TGCGCCAGCAGCCAGGGACAGGACCACTACGAGCAGTACTTC.

CDR3 DNA: TGTGCCAGCAGCCAGACAGGATACGAGCAGTACTTC. As protein: CASSQTGYEQYF. The rearrangement joins TRBV6-5 to TRBJ2-7; D may be TRBD1 (6 bases). This CDR3 contains 12 residues. Germline lookup yields CDR1 MNHEY and CDR2 SVGAGI. V was trimmed by 6 bases and J by 4 bases, leaving 10 bases between them.

The CDR3 sequence is CASSGRTGGVDEQYF. CDR3 DNA sequence: TGTGCCAGCAGTGGACGGACAGGGGGGGTAGACGAGCAGTACTTC. The J gene is TRBJ2-7, the V gene TRBV2, with 10 nucleotides matching TRBD1. The V gene's germline CDR1 is SNHLY and CDR2 FYNNEI. V dropped 4 bases and J dropped 5; count of bases not matched to a gene: 8. This CDR3 comprises 15 residues.

The V and J genes are TRBV15 and TRBJ1-2; 10 bases agree with TRBD1. V lost 6 bases, J lost 4 bases, and 8 bases stayed unmatched. This CDR3 is 15 amino acids long. Germline V lookup: CDR1 LNHNV, CDR2 YYDKDF (reference sequence). CDR3 in DNA: TGTGCCACCAGTGAGGGACAGGGGAGCGGCTATGGCTACACCTTC. Amino acid sequence: CATSEGQGSGYGYTF.

The chain is built from TRBV7-2 and TRBJ1-2; 7 bases fit TRBD1. CDR1 and CDR2 from the germline V gene are SGHTA and FQGNSA. V dropped 1 base and J dropped 4; count of bases not matched to a gene: 9. This CDR3 spans 16 amino acids. The CDR3 protein is CASSLVGAGGVYGYTF. CDR3 DNA: TGTGCCAGCAGCTTAGTGGGTGCAGGGGGAGTCTATGGCTACACCTTC.

This clone was counted between two and nine times. V usage is TRBV5-1 and J usage is TRBJ1-5, with unresolved D. The V end lost 0 bases, the J end lost 4 bases, and 11 bases lay between the germline ends. The CDR3 totals 15 residues. Germline-derived CDR1 and CDR2 are SGHRS and YFSETQ. The CDR3: CASSLVPGSNQPQHF. CDR3 in DNA: TGCGCCAGCAGCTTGGTTCCGGGGTCGAATCAGCCCCAGCATTTT.

The V gene is TRBV19, the J gene TRBJ2-3, with 7 positions matching TRBD2. This CDR3 has 14 residues. The germline V gene has CDR1 LNHDA and CDR2 SQIVND (reference sequence). V lost 4 bases, J lost 4 bases, and 5 bases stayed unmatched. The CDR3 protein is CASSTPGLADTQYF. CDR3 nucleotide sequence: TGTGCCAGTAGTACCCCAGGACTAGCAGATACGCAGTATTTT.

This rearrangement joins TRBV11-3 to TRBJ2-5; 9 bases fit TRBD2. The ends lost 5 bases at V and 1 base at J; junction bases unmatched: 5. The germline CDR1 and CDR2 sequences are SGHNT and YENEEA. The CDR3 loop spans 15 amino acids. CDR3 sequence reads: CASSPGTSSQETQYF. The CDR3 DNA reads as TGTGCCAGCAGCCCCGGGACTAGCAGCCAAGAGACCCAGTACTTC.

This chain joins TRBV27 and TRBJ1-1; D might be TRBD1 (5 bases). The V gene's germline CDR1 is MNHEY and CDR2 SMNVEV (reference sequence). The CDR3 has 17 residues. V was shortened by 5 bases and J by 1 base, with 20 bases between the two germline ends. The CDR3 here is CASSRWTRLATNTEAFF. CDR3 nucleotides: TGTGCCAGCAGTCGATGGACACGGCTGGCTACGAACACTGAAGCTTTCTTT.